The sequence of this TCR beta chain was determined in a study of blood T cell repertoires in COVID-19. Study-wide context: Acute and convalescent COVID-19 specimens originated in the United States, Italy and Spain.

This CDR3 contains 15 residues. Germline V gene data show CDR1 as SGHRS and CDR2 as YFSETQ. Deletions cut 0 bases from V and 6 bases from J, with 12 bases between. Cohort placement rested on clinical history that participants reported themselves. Sequencing was performed with immunoSEQ multiplex PCR; in TCRdb, only in-frame clones are kept and a portion is missing. The profile covers 200,000 to 300,000 clones, with around 88% appearing a single time and approximately 2.5% taken by the ten largest. The rearrangement uses TRBV5-1 and TRBJ1-4; D is ambiguous. The clonotype originates from a middle-aged woman with acute COVID-19. Material for sequencing was PBMCs or T cells enriched from blood (not recorded which). The CDR3 sequence is CASSLGGREDEKLFF. The DNA for the CDR3 is TGCGCCAGCAGCTTGGGTGGAAGAGAGGATGAAAAACTGTTTTTT.